This T cell receptor beta chain was retrieved from a study of cytomegalovirus exposure and HLA in healthy donors. Whole-study results and caveats: Association of some 18,000 TCR beta sequences with HLA alleles was found at 0.05 false discovery rate in a later analysis. Available immune exposure information covered CMV serostatus only.

CDR1 is MNHNY and CDR2 is SVGAGI in the germline V gene (reference sequence). V was cut by 8 bases and J by 6 bases, with 9 bases left in between. The CDR3 has 11 amino acids. This clone was detected a few times. The antigen remains undetermined. Primers: 60 Vbeta forward and 13 Jbeta reverse. In the original workflow: Counted up in a later analysis, unique TCR beta chains came to around 80 million, with 9.5 million to 13 million shared. Using immunoSEQ multiplex PCR, the repertoire was profiled, and TCRdb retains in-frame clones only, with some absent. The V and J calls and the clone size are those of that table, but D and trimming were determined from the DNA. The profile covers approximately 150,000 clones, with about three fifths appearing a single time and approximately 6.6% taken by the ten largest.

The rearrangement joins TRBV6-6 to TRBJ2-3; D call uncertain. Sample: PBMCs. The source of this sequence is a woman aged 55-75 years in good health and CMV-seropositive. The CDR3 sequence: CASGFADTQYF. Here the CDR3 DNA reads TGTGCCAGCGGTTTTGCGGATACGCAGTATTTT.